This T cell receptor (beta chain) is from a study of cytomegalovirus exposure and HLA in healthy donors. Study background: Inside one of the first data releases sat around 85 million unique TCRs taken from HLA-typed donors.

Study outcomes and limitations: In an earlier analysis, most TCR beta V segments were productive about 87% or about 30% of the time. A later analysis linked 15,000 to 20,000 TCR beta sequences to HLA alleles at 0.05 false discovery rate. In a later analysis, HLA-associated TCR beta chains were more clonally expanded than equally common others.

This clone has a handful of counts. Its matching antigen is unknown. The CDR3 is 16 amino acids. V was shortened by 3 bases and J by 8 bases, with 21 bases between the two germline ends. CDR1 is MGHRA, CDR2 YSYEKL, per germline. The primer mix had 60 Vbeta and 13 Jbeta primers. The assay was immunoSEQ multiplex PCR, and TCRdb's table has in-frame clones only and misses some. The sample carries about 42,000 clones, 50% recorded once. Sequenced sample: PBMCs. The V call is TRBV4-1, the J call TRBJ2-3; D is perhaps TRBD2 (6 bases). This clonotype was sampled from a human donor in good health. The CDR3 coding sequence is TGCGCCAGCAGCCACCAGGAGGGAGAGGCTTTCTCTACGCAGTATTTT. Its protein is CASSHQEGEAFSTQYF.